This TCR beta chain was observed in a study of blood T cell repertoires in COVID-19. Study overall: From the United States, Italy and Spain came samples of acute and convalescent COVID-19. Sample material is recorded as cDNA or gDNA derived from T cells, B-cell-depleted T cells, or PBMCs.

In the original processing: Cell counts per sample came from amplifying reference gene primers. The assay was immunoSEQ multiplex PCR, and TCRdb's table has in-frame clones only and misses some. That table gives V, J and clone size, and the DNA gave D and trimming. The data show 30,000 to 40,000 clones, with roughly 80% seen just once and about 3.2% held by the top ten. Sequenced sample: peripheral blood. This sequence was found in a man aged 70 or older with COVID-19, enrolled during active disease.

CDR3 amino acids: CASKIGSHVYEQFF. The CDR3, as DNA: TGTGCCAGTAAGATCGGGAGTCATGTCTATGAGCAGTTCTTC. V is TRBV19 and J is TRBJ2-1, with D possibly being TRBD2 (6 bases). V lost 7 bases and J 8 bases, leaving 18 bases between the germline ends. The CDR3 has 14 amino acids. From germline, CDR1 is LNHDA and CDR2 SQIVND (reference sequence).